The rows below give T cell receptor beta chains drawn from one sample of a study of blood T cell repertoires in COVID-19. Profiling relied on immunoSEQ multiplex PCR, and the TCRdb table lists in-frame clones only, not all of them. Among 170,000 or so clones, around 87% were seen once, and the ten largest hold 9.5% to 15%. The material sequenced was peripheral blood. These receptors all stem from a woman between 70 and 85 years old with COVID-19, enrolled during active disease. The CDR3 runs from the conserved cysteine through the conserved F or W. The D gene is left open where the match is weak. Size values are once, few and many counts, or a class for expanded clones, and some rows have none.

once	TRBV29-1	NA	TRBJ2-2	CSVKGPRQDGELFF	TGCAGCGTTAAGGGCCCCCGACAGGACGGGGAGCTGTTTTTT
NA	TRBV9	TRBD2	TRBJ2-2	CASSPQSAGASGELFF	TGTGCCAGCAGCCCCCAATCAGCGGGAGCGTCCGGGGAGCTGTTTTTT
NA	TRBV19	NA	TRBJ1-5	CASSTTQGTVQPQHF	TGTGCCAGTAGTACAACCCAGGGGACGGTGCAGCCCCAGCATTTT
once	TRBV3-1/TRBV3-2	NA	TRBJ1-1	CASSQVGGRTEAFF	TGTGCCAGCAGCCAAGTTGGAGGGAGGACTGAAGCTTTCTTT
NA	TRBV2	NA	TRBJ2-7	CASSEQIEQYF	TGTGCCAGCAGTGAGCAGATCGAGCAGTACTTC
NA	TRBV28	NA	TRBJ2-7	CASSRSYEQYF	TGTGCCAGCTCACGGAGCTACGAGCAGTACTTC
NA	TRBV10-3	TRBD1	TRBJ1-5	CAAGQGQNSNQPQHF	TGTGCCGCGGGACAGGGGCAGAATAGCAATCAGCCCCAGCATTTT
once	TRBV5-6	NA	TRBJ1-1	CASSRQRGGDTEAFF	TGTGCCAGCAGCCGTCAAAGGGGAGGGGACACTGAAGCTTTCTTT
NA	TRBV11-2	NA	TRBJ2-2	CASSEQNTGELFF	TGTGCCAGCAGCGAGCAAAACACCGGGGAGCTGTTTTTT
NA	TRBV4-3	NA	TRBJ1-1	CASSQEGSAEAFF	TGCGCCAGCAGCCAAGAGGGGAGCGCTGAAGCTTTCTTT
NA	TRBV28	TRBD1	TRBJ1-5	CASKRTGGKQPQHF	TGTGCCAGCAAACGGACAGGGGGCAAGCAGCCCCAGCATTTT
once	TRBV5-4	NA	TRBJ1-2	CASSLIGGAEVGYTF	TGTGCCAGCAGCCTCATCGGTGGGGCAGAGGTTGGCTACACCTTC
NA	TRBV5-1	NA	TRBJ1-1	CASSLFGTEAFF	TGCGCCAGCAGCTTATTCGGCACTGAAGCTTTCTTT
many	TRBV14	NA	TRBJ1-2	CASSQVEKNYGYTF	TGTGCCAGCAGCCAAGTCGAGAAGAACTATGGCTACACCTTC
NA	TRBV6-1	NA	TRBJ2-7	CASSDSLPIWRGSYEQYF	TGTGCCAGCAGTGACAGTCTCCCGATTTGGCGGGGTTCCTACGAGCAGTACTTC
NA	TRBV12-3/TRBV12-4	NA	TRBJ2-3	CASTPGVSDTQYF	TGTGCCAGCACCCCAGGGGTATCAGATACGCAGTATTTT
NA	TRBV5-1	NA	TRBJ2-3	CASSWASGRTDTQYF	TGCGCCAGCAGCTGGGCCAGCGGAAGAACAGATACGCAGTATTTT
NA	TRBV10-3	TRBD1	TRBJ2-7	CAINAGDRGTAYEQYF	TGTGCCATCAATGCCGGGGACAGGGGGACAGCCTACGAGCAGTACTTC
NA	TRBV7-9	TRBD2	TRBJ2-3	CASSYRAGGTDTQYF	TGTGCCAGCAGCTATAGAGCGGGAGGCACAGATACGCAGTATTTT
NA	TRBV3-1/TRBV3-2	TRBD2	TRBJ2-1	CASSQLGLAGGNEQFF	TGTGCCAGCAGCCAGCTCGGACTAGCGGGAGGCAATGAGCAGTTCTTC
NA	TRBV29-1	TRBD2	TRBJ2-5	CSVRLAGETQYF	TGCAGCGTTAGACTAGCGGGAGAGACCCAGTACTTC
NA	TRBV7-2	NA	TRBJ1-6	CASSSPGSSYNSPLHF	TGTGCCAGCAGCTCGCCGGGGAGCTCCTATAATTCACCCCTCCACTTT
NA	TRBV6-6	NA	TRBJ1-2	CASSYGLYGYTF	TGTGCCAGCAGTTATGGTCTCTACGGCTACACCTTC
NA	TRBV27	TRBD2	TRBJ2-3	CASSGLAGGDTQYF	TGTGCCAGCAGTGGACTAGCGGGAGGTGATACGCAGTATTTT
NA	TRBV20-1	NA	TRBJ1-1	CSARLELEAFF	TGCAGTGCTAGACTGGAACTAGAAGCTTTCTTT
NA	TRBV11-2	NA	TRBJ2-7	CASSLEGAYEQYF	TGTGCCAGCAGCTTGGAAGGGGCCTACGAGCAGTACTTC
once	TRBV27	TRBD2	TRBJ2-1	CASSVSSGSPYNEQFF	TGTGCCAGCAGCGTATCGAGCGGGAGCCCCTACAATGAGCAGTTCTTC
NA	TRBV10-3	TRBD1	TRBJ1-3	CATWTGAGNTIYF	TGTGCCACCTGGACAGGGGCCGGAAACACCATATATTTT
NA	TRBV28	NA	TRBJ2-7	CASSRISTTGTYEQYF	TGTGCCAGCAGCCGAATCTCAACTACAGGGACCTACGAGCAGTACTTC
NA	TRBV10-3	TRBD1	TRBJ2-5	CAISESTGGKEETQYF	TGTGCCATCAGTGAGTCGACAGGGGGTAAGGAAGAGACCCAGTACTTC
NA	TRBV24-1	NA	TRBJ2-7	CATSDPGSNRHEQYF	TGTGCCACCAGTGATCCCGGGTCGAATCGTCACGAGCAGTACTTC
NA	TRBV28	TRBD1	TRBJ2-5	CASSTRTGYTETQYF	TGTGCCAGCAGTACTCGGACAGGGTATACGGAGACCCAGTACTTC
NA	TRBV11-3	NA	TRBJ1-6	CASSLDGGRNSPLHF	TGTGCCAGCAGCTTAGATGGGGGGAGGAATTCACCCCTCCACTTT
NA	TRBV6-6	NA	TRBJ2-5	CASSRGSETQYF	TGTGCCAGCAGCAGGGGAAGTGAGACCCAGTACTTC
few	TRBV9	NA	TRBJ1-1	CASSPRVGPNTEAFF	TGTGCCAGCAGCCCGCGTGTGGGGCCGAACACTGAAGCTTTCTTT
NA	TRBV28	TRBD2	TRBJ2-7	CASGGGGHEQYF	TGTGCCAGCGGTGGGGGGGGTCACGAGCAGTACTTC
few	TRBV6-7	NA	TRBJ1-1	CASRTGGDTEAFF	TGTGCCAGCAGAACGGGGGGGGACACTGAAGCTTTCTTT
NA	TRBV6-5	TRBD2	TRBJ2-7	CASRTIGGGPYEQYF	TGTGCCAGCAGAACAATCGGGGGGGGCCCCTACGAGCAGTACTTC
NA	TRBV29-1	TRBD2	TRBJ2-4	CSVDVSGRLLTKNIQYF	TGCAGCGTTGATGTGAGCGGGAGATTGTTAACCAAAAACATTCAGTACTTC
NA	TRBV10-3	TRBD2	TRBJ2-3	CAISPGLATDTQYF	TGTGCCATCAGTCCGGGACTAGCGACCGATACGCAGTATTTT
NA	TRBV5-5	TRBD2	TRBJ2-2	CASSLRLAGESRTGELFF	TGTGCCAGCAGCCTAAGACTAGCGGGAGAATCACGCACCGGGGAGCTGTTTTTT
NA	TRBV21-1	NA	TRBJ2-2	CASSKRGPAGELFF	TGTGCCAGCAGCAAGAGAGGGCCAGCCGGGGAGCTGTTTTTT
few	TRBV3-1/TRBV3-2	TRBD1	TRBJ2-5	CASSQVGGGTQYF	TGTGCCAGCAGCCAAGTAGGGGGCGGGACCCAGTACTTC
NA	TRBV4-3	TRBD1	TRBJ1-2	CASSQDSVPGQGYGYTF	TGCGCCAGCAGCCAAGATTCCGTCCCGGGACAGGGGTATGGCTACACCTTC
NA	TRBV5-6	TRBD1	TRBJ2-3	CASSFRGLADTQYF	TGTGCCAGCAGCTTCAGGGGGCTCGCAGATACGCAGTATTTT
NA	TRBV11-2	NA	TRBJ2-7	CASSLVIYEQYF	TGTGCCAGCAGCTTAGTTATCTACGAGCAGTACTTC
NA	TRBV6-1	NA	TRBJ1-5	CASSEARPGLQPQHF	TGTGCCAGCAGTGAAGCGCGGCCAGGGTTACAGCCCCAGCATTTT
NA	TRBV7-2	NA	TRBJ2-7	CASSLTPRPFGDEQYF	TGTGCCAGCAGCTTAACCCCGAGGCCCTTCGGGGACGAGCAGTACTTC
NA	TRBV28	NA	TRBJ1-5	CASRNATKRRNQPQHF	TGTGCCAGCAGAAATGCGACCAAGCGGCGCAATCAGCCCCAGCATTTT
NA	TRBV4-1	NA	TRBJ2-7	CASSQEINWGVRAYEQYF	TGCGCCAGCAGCCAAGAGATTAATTGGGGGGTGAGAGCCTACGAGCAGTACTTC
NA	TRBV5-8	NA	TRBJ1-1	CASSSPGVAFF	TGTGCCAGCAGCAGCCCAGGGGTAGCTTTCTTT
NA	TRBV5-1	NA	TRBJ1-2	CASKLPGTYGYTF	TGCGCCAGCAAGTTGCCGGGGACTTATGGCTACACCTTC
once	TRBV29-1	NA	TRBJ2-5	CSVLSGQETQYF	TGCAGCGTTTTGTCAGGGCAAGAGACCCAGTACTTC
NA	TRBV27	NA	TRBJ1-5	CASSLIQGSRQPQHF	TGTGCCAGCAGTTTGATACAGGGTTCCCGGCAGCCCCAGCATTTT